A single sample is the source of the 6 T cell receptor beta chains below, sequenced in a study of cytomegalovirus exposure and HLA in healthy donors. The PCR ran on 60 Vbeta and 13 Jbeta primers. Using immunoSEQ multiplex PCR, the repertoire was profiled, and TCRdb retains in-frame clones only, with some absent. The table records roughly 120,000 clones, less than 80% of them present only once. What was sequenced was PBMCs. The source is a woman between 40 and 50 years old in good health and CMV-seropositive.

Remarks on this clone: Mismatch with germline at one junction end may stem from a read error. This rearrangement joins TRBV7-2 to TRBJ2-7; 8 bases map to TRBD2. This CDR3 contains 13 residues. The germline CDR1 and CDR2 sequences are SGHTA and FQGNSA. CDR3 nucleotides: TGTGCCAGCAGCTTAGATGGGAGTAGCGGGAAGGGATTC. Amino acids: CASSLDGSSGKGF.

The chain combines TRBV6-5 with TRBJ1-1; 7 nucleotides match TRBD1. Germline V gives CDR1 MNHEY, CDR2 SVGAGI. CDR3 length equals 15 residues. Germline trimming cut 5 bases from V and 0 bases from J; bases unmatched to any gene: 6. As DNA, the CDR3 is TGTGCCAGCAGTGGACAGGCCCTACTGAACACTGAAGCTTTCTTT. Translated, it gives CASSGQALLNTEAFF.

This rearrangement joins TRBV4-1 to TRBJ2-3; 11 bases are a match to TRBD2. Germline V gene data show CDR1 as MGHRA and CDR2 as YSYEKL. The CDR3 is 16 amino acids. Trimming removed 5 bases from V and 5 bases from J; junction bases left unmatched: 9. CDR3 sequence (DNA): TGCGCCAGCAGCAACTTAGCGGGAGGGCAAGGAGATACGCAGTATTTT. Translating gives CASSNLAGGQGDTQYF.

The chain recombines TRBV7-9 with TRBJ2-2; TRBD2 might be the D (6 bases). In germline, CDR1 is SEHNR, CDR2 FQNEAQ (reference sequence). The CDR3 has 15 amino acids. V was cut by 6 bases and J by 5 bases, with 16 bases left in between. This chain's CDR3 is CASSSRLGGTGELFF. CDR3 DNA: TGTGCCAGCAGTTCCCGTCTCGGGGGAACCGGGGAGCTGTTTTTT.

This sequence joins TRBV11-2 and TRBJ1-2; D uncertain. Germline loops: CDR1 SGHAT, CDR2 FQNNGV. CDR3 length equals 16 residues. The V end was cut by 7 bases, the J end by 0 bases, with 18 bases between. CDR3 sequence reads: CASTAAGVPTNYGYTF. Written as DNA, the CDR3 is TGTGCCAGCACCGCGGCGGGAGTGCCTACTAACTATGGCTACACCTTC.

The genes are TRBV6-6 and TRBJ2-5, with 8 nucleotides matching TRBD1. Germline V gene sequence: CDR1 MNHNY, CDR2 SVGAGI (reference sequence). V gave up 0 bases and J gave up 13 bases; unmatched junction bases: 1. The CDR3 runs 11 residues. CDR3 sequence reads: CASSYSGTGYF. The CDR3 DNA follows: TGTGCCAGCAGTTACTCGGGGACAGGGTACTTC.